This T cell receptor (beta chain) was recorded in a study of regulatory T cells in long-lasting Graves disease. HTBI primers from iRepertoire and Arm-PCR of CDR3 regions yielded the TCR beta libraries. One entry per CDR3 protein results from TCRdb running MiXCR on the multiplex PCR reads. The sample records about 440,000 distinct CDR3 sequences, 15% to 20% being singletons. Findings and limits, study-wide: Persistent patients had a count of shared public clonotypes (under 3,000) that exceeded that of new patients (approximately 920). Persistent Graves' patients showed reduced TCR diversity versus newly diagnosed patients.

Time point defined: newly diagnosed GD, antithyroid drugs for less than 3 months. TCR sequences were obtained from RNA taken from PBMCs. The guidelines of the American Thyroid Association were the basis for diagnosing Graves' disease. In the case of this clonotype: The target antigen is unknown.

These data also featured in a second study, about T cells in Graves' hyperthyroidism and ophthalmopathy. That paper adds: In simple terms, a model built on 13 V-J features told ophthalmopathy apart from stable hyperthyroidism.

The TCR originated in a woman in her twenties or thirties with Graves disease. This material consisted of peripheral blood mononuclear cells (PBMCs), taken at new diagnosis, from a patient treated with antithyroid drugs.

CDR3 sequence reads: CASSVSEPSTDTQYF. DNA of the CDR3: TGTGCCAGCAGTGTTTCCGAACCTAGCACAGATACGCAGTATTTT. V is TRBV6-4 and J is TRBJ2-3, with D unclear. V gave up 4 bases and J gave up 0 bases, with 11 bases separating them. The CDR3 covers 15 residues. CDR1 is MRHNA and CDR2 is SNTAGT in the germline V gene.